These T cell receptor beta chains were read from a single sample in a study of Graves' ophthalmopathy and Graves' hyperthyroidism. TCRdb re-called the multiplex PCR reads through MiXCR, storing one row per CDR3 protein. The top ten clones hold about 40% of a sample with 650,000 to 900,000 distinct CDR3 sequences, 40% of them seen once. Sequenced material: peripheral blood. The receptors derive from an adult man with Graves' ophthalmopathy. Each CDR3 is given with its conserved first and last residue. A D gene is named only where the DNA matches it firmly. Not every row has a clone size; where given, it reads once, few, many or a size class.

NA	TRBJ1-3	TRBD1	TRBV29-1	TGCAGCCCTGACAGGGGCCCTGTCAACACCATATATTTT	CSPDRGPVNTIYF
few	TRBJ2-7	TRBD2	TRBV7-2	TGTGCCAGCAACTTTAGCGGGGTCCGGAACGAGCAGTACTTC	CASNFSGVRNEQYF
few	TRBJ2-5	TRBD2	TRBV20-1	TGCAGTGCTAAATCCGGGAGGGGGGGAGAGACCCAGTACTTC	CSAKSGRGGETQYF
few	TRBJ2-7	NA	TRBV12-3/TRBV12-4	TGTGCCAGCACCCGAGGCTACGAGCAGTACTTC	CASTRGYEQYF
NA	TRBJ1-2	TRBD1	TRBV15	TGTGCCACCAGCAGATCTCGGAGCGGGACAGTCTATGGCTACACCTTC	CATSRSRSGTVYGYTF
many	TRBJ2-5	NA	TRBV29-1	TGCAGCGTTGCTGGGCCGGGTGGGGAGACCCAGTACTTC	CSVAGPGGETQYF
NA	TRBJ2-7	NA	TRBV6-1	TGTGCCAGCAGTGCTAGAGATCGGAACCTGGCCTACGAGCAGTACTTC	CASSARDRNLAYEQYF
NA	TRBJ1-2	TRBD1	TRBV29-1	TGCAGCGTTGATAAACAGGGGGCCCACACCTTC	CSVDKQGAHTF
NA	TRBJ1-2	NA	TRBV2	TGTGCCAGCACCCTCCGCCTGGCAGGGAACTATGACTACACCTTC	CASTLRLAGNYDYTF
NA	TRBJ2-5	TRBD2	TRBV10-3	TGTGCCAGCCGGGACTACCAAGGGACCCAGTACTTC	CASRDYQGTQYF
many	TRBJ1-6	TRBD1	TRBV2	TGTGCCAGCATTGCAAGGACAGGAAATAATTCACCCCTCCACTTT	CASIARTGNNSPLHF
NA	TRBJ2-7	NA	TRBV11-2	TGTGCCACCCGCAAGACAGAGATATACGAGCAGTACTTC	CATRKTEIYEQYF
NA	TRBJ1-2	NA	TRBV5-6	TGTGCCTGGAACCCCGACAGATATGGCTACACCTTC	CAWNPDRYGYTF
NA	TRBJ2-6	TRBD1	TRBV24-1	TGTGCCACCAGTGACCCAGGGACAGGGATGGTGAGCGGGGCCAACGTCCTGACTTTC	CATSDPGTGMVSGANVLTF
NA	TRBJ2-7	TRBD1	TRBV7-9	TGCGCCAGCAGCTATCAGACAGGGCCAGAGGGCTACGAGCAGTACTTC	CASSYQTGPEGYEQYF
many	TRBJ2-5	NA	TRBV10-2	TGCGCCAGCAGTGAGGTTCACGCGGGGGAGACCCAGTACTTC	CASSEVHAGETQYF
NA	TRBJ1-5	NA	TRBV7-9	TGTGCCAGCAGCCACCTCTTTCTCGGCGATATGAGCAATCAACCCCAGCATTTT	CASSHLFLGDMSNQPQHF
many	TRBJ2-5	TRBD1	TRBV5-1	TGCGCCAGCAGCATATCACAGGGGGCTGAGAAGACCCAGTACTTC	CASSISQGAEKTQYF
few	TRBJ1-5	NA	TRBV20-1	TGCAGTGCTAGAGATATGCGATATAGCAATCAGCCCCAGCATTTT	CSARDMRYSNQPQHF
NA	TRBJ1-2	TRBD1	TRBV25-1	TGTGCCAGCAGGCGGGACAGCCCTTATGGCTACACCTTC	CASRRDSPYGYTF
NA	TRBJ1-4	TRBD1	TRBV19	TGTGCCAGTAAGGGACAGTATACAACTAATGAAAAACTGTTTTTT	CASKGQYTTNEKLFF
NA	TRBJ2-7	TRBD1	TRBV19	TGTGCCAGTAGTACAACAGGGGATCTCGAGCAGTACTTC	CASSTTGDLEQYF
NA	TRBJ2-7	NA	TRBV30	TGTGCCTGGAGTGTACATGGGGGTTACGAGCAGTACTTC	CAWSVHGGYEQYF
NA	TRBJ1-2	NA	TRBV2	TGTGCCAGCAGTGATGCAGGGGACTATGGCCACACCTTC	CASSDAGDYGHTF
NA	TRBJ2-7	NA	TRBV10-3	TGTGCCAGCGGTCTCACAGGGCCGCGAGACTACGAGCAGTACTTC	CASGLTGPRDYEQYF
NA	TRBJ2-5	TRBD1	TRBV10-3	TGTGCCAGCAGTTTTGGACAGGGCAATCAGCCCCAGTACTTC	CASSFGQGNQPQYF
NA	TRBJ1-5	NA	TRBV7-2	TGTGCCAGCAGCCCCCACCGGGACCCCAATCAGCCCCAGCATTTT	CASSPHRDPNQPQHF
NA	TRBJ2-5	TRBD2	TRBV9	TGTGCCAGCAGCGTGACTAGCGGGCCAAGAGGGACCCAGTACTTC	CASSVTSGPRGTQYF
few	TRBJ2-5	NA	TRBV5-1	TGCGCCAGCTGTCCAGTCTCCCCGGTGGAAGAGACCCAGTACTTC	CASCPVSPVEETQYF
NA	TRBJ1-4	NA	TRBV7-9	TGTGCCAGCAGCGCGGGCTTCACGGACGATAATGAAAAACTGTTTTTT	CASSAGFTDDNEKLFF
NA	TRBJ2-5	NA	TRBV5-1	TGCGCCAGCAGTTTCTCAGGGTCGGCACGAGAGACCCAGTACTTC	CASSFSGSARETQYF
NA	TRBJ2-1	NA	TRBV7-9	TGCGCCAGCAGCTTGGCACCCCACAATGAGCAGTTCTTC	CASSLAPHNEQFF
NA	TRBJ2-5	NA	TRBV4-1	TGCGCCAGCAGCGCTTTTGGGAGTCCCCAGTACTTC	CASSAFGSPQYF
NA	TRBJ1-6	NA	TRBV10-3	TGTGCCATCCGTCAGGGCTATAGTAATTCACCCCTCCACTTT	CAIRQGYSNSPLHF
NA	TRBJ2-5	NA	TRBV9	TGTGCCAGCAGCCCCCTCGTAGGGGGAGGTGGAGAGACCCAGTACTTC	CASSPLVGGGGETQYF
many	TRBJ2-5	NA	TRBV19	TGTGCCAGTAGTACGCAGGGGGGACAAGAGACCCAGTACTTC	CASSTQGGQETQYF
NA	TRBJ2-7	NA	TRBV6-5	TGTGCCAGCAGTTACGCGAGGTTGGCCTACGAGCAGTACTTC	CASSYARLAYEQYF
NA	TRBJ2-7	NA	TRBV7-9	TGTGCCAGCAGTTACACGACGGGATACGAGCAGTACTTC	CASSYTTGYEQYF
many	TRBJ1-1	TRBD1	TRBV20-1	TGCAGTGCTAGAGATGGGACAGTGAACACTGAAGCTTTCTTT	CSARDGTVNTEAFF
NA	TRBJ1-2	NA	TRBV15	TGTGCCACCACCGGGAGAGGGGGGGCAGGCGGCTACACCTTC	CATTGRGGAGGYTF
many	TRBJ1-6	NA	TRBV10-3	TGTGCCAGCAGTGAGGGGCCAGGTGTCCACTTT	CASSEGPGVHF
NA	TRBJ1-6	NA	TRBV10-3	TGTGCCAGCAGTTACGTGGCAGACCCATATTCACCCCTCCACTTT	CASSYVADPYSPLHF
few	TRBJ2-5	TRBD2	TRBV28	TGTGCCAGCAGTCCGGGACTAGGGGTGACCCAGTACTTC	CASSPGLGVTQYF
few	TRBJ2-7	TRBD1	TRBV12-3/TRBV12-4	TGTGCCAGCAGTTATGACAGGGGGTCCGAGCAGTACTTC	CASSYDRGSEQYF
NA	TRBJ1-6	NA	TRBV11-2	TGTGCCAGCAAGAGGGAATACGCGAGCTCCTATAATTCACCCCTCCACTTT	CASKREYASSYNSPLHF